This T cell receptor beta chain was retrieved from a study of identifying expanded T cells in peripheral blood. General observations from the study: Technical replicates showed approximately 1.2 changed clones; approximately two weeks about 16; four weeks 19. Two-week clone count variance significantly increased as total template count grew.

Profiling relied on immunoSEQ multiplex PCR, and the TCRdb table lists in-frame clones only, not all of them. The sample consists of approximately 130,000 clones, more than 75% of them appearing once. Turning to this clone: The target antigen is unknown.

Germline V gene data show CDR1 as SGHVS and CDR2 as FQNEAQ. The ends lost 4 bases at V and 4 bases at J; junction bases unmatched: 5. The CDR3 covers 16 residues. During the collection period, no donor immune events like infections were recorded. The chain uses TRBV7-8 and TRBJ2-2; TRBD2 matches 11 bases. Sequencing was carried out using blood. This clonotype originated in a person aged 18 to 70 in good health. CDR3 region: CASSSLAGGSTGELFF. CDR3 bases: TGTGCCAGCAGCTCCCTAGCGGGGGGTAGCACCGGGGAGCTGTTTTTT.